What follows describes a single T cell receptor beta chain. Which cohort a participant joined came from the clinical history participants gave. Generated by immunoSEQ multiplex PCR, the TCRdb table keeps only in-frame clones and is missing some. Among a few hundred thousand clones listed, approximately 83% were seen once. This entry belongs to a study of blood T cell repertoires in COVID-19. With V trimmed by 5 bases and J by 4 bases, 4 bases remained unmatched. This CDR3 contains 15 residues. Germline lookup yields CDR1 SGDLS and CDR2 YYNGEE. The TCR originated in a man aged 50 to 60 who had recovered from COVID-19. The chain combines TRBV9 with TRBJ1-6; 9 bases agree with TRBD1. Sequences were obtained from PBMCs or T cells enriched from blood (not recorded which). Here the CDR3 reads CASSPTGGYNSPLHF. CDR3 coding DNA: TGTGCCAGCAGTCCGACAGGGGGGTATAATTCACCCCTCCACTTT. The full variable domain, in which reference TRBV9 and TRBJ1-6 provide the parts outside the CDR3, is DSGVTQTPKHLITATGQRVTLRCSPRSGDLSVYWYQQSLDQGLQFLIQYYNGEERAKGNILERFSAQQFPDLHSELNLSSLELGDSALYFCASSPTGGYNSPLHFGNGTRLTVT.